This TCR beta chain stems from a study of shared clonotypes between healthy human individuals. Method: immunoSEQ multiplex PCR; TCRdb's copy keeps in-frame clones and lacks some. The sample consists of around 1,000,000 clones, 70% to 80% of them appearing once. This CDR3 has 16 residues. The V end was cut by 2 bases, the J end by 5 bases, with 19 bases between. Germline CDR1 and CDR2: GTSNPN and SVGIG (reference sequence). The sample taken for sequencing was memory CD4+ T cells from PBMCs. As to subset: CD45RA-negative fraction. The chain has TRBV30 and TRBJ2-1; D call uncertain. This TCR came from a man aged 18 to 29 in good health. Some clones in this sample may be carry-over from other donors' samples. The CDR3 loop is CAWSPSGRGVHNEQFF. Here the CDR3 DNA reads TGTGCCTGGAGTCCTAGTGGCAGAGGAGTACACAATGAGCAGTTCTTC.